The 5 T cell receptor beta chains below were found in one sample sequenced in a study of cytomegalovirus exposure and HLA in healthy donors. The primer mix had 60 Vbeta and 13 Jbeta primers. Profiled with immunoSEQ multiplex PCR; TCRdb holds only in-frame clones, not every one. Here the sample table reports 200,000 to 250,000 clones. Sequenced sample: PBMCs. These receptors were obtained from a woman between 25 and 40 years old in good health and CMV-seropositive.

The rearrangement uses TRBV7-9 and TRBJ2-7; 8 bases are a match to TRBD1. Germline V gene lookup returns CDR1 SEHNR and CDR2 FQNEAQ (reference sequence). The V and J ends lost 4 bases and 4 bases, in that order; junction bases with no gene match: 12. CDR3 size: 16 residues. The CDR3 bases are TGTGCCAGCAGCTCGCCGGACCGGGACAGGAAGTACGAGCAGTACTTC. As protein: CASSSPDRDRKYEQYF.

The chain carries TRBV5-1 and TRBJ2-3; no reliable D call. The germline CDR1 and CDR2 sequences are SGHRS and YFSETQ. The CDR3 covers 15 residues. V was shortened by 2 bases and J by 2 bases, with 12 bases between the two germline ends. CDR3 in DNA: TGCGCCAGCAGCTTTTCTAACTTCAACACAGATACGCAGTATTTT. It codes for CASSFSNFNTDTQYF. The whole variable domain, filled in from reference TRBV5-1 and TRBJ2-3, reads KAGVTQTPRYLIKTRGQQVTLSCSPISGHRSVSWYQQTPGQGLQFLFEYFSETQRNKGNFPGRFSGRQFSNSRSEMNVSTLELGDSALYLCASSFSNFNTDTQYFGPGTRLTVL.

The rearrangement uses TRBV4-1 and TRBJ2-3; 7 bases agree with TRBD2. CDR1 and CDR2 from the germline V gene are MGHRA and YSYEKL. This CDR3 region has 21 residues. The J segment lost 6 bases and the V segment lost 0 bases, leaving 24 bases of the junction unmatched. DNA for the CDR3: TGCGCCAGCAGCCAAGACTCCACCCACGCTCGGCGGGAGTGGGTCCCGGATACGCAGTATTTT. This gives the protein CASSQDSTHARREWVPDTQYF.

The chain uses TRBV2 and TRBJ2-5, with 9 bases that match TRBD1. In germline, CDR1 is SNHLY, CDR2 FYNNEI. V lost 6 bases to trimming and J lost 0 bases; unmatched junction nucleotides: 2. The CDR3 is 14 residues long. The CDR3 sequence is CASRGQGNQETQYF. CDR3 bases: TGTGCCAGCAGAGGACAGGGGAACCAAGAGACCCAGTACTTC.

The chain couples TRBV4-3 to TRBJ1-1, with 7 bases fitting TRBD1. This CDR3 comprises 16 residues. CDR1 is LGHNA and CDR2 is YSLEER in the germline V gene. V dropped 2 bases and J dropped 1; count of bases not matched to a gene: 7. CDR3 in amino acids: CASSQNPGQQNTEAFF. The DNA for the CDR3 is TGCGCCAGCAGCCAAAATCCGGGACAGCAGAACACTGAAGCTTTCTTT.